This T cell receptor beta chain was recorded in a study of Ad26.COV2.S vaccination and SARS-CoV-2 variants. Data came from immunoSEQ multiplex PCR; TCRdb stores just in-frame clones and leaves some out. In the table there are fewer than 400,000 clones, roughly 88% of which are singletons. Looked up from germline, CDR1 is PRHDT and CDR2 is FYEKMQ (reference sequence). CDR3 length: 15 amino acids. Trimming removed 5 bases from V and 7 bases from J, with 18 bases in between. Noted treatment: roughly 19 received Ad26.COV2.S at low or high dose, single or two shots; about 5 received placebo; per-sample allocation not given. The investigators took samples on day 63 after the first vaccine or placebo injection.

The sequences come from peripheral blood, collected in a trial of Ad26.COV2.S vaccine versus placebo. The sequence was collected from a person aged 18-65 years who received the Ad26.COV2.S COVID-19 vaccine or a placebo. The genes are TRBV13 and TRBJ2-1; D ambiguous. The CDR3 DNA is TGTGCCAGCAGCAATCCAGGCCCGGCTAGGAATGAGCAGTTCTTC. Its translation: CASSNPGPARNEQFF.